Shown below are 9 T cell receptor beta chains from a single sample sequenced in a study of blood T cell repertoires in COVID-19. Profiling relied on immunoSEQ multiplex PCR, and the TCRdb table lists in-frame clones only, not all of them. The table has roughly 180,000 clones, 86% seen once; the top ten hold around 8.6%. Sequenced material: PBMCs or T cells enriched from blood (not recorded which). These receptors originate from a woman aged 25-40 years who had recovered from COVID-19.

The chain couples TRBV11-2 to TRBJ2-7; 12 positions match TRBD1. This CDR3 has 13 amino acids. The V gene end was trimmed by 10 bases and the J gene end by 4 bases; junction bases not matched to a gene: 5. Germline V gene lookup returns CDR1 SGHAT and CDR2 FQNNGV. CDR3 DNA sequence: TGTGCCACCGGGACAGGGGGCTTTTACGAGCAGTACTTC. It is translated as CATGTGGFYEQYF.

This chain connects TRBV5-1 to TRBJ2-7; 7 nucleotides align to TRBD2. CDR3 length: 16 amino acids. The germline V gene has CDR1 SGHRS and CDR2 YFSETQ. Germline trimming cut 0 bases from V and 0 bases from J; bases unmatched to any gene: 6. The CDR3 DNA reads TGCGCCAGCAGCTTGGGGGGCGGGAGTGACTCCTACGAGCAGTACTTC. This translates into CASSLGGGSDSYEQYF.

The V call is TRBV19, the J call TRBJ1-5; D not certain. The CDR3 is 16 residues long. CDR1 is LNHDA, CDR2 SQIVND, per germline (reference sequence). V lost 5 bases, J lost 4 bases, and 18 bases lay in between. CDR3 coding DNA: TGTGCCAGTAGTTCCCATCCGGGAAGGTATAATCAGCCCCAGCATTTT. Its protein is CASSSHPGRYNQPQHF.

The V gene is TRBV11-2, the J gene TRBJ1-5; maybe TRBD1 (5 bases). The V end was cut by 5 bases, the J end by 6 bases, with 14 bases between. The CDR3 covers 14 residues. The germline V gene has CDR1 SGHAT and CDR2 FQNNGV. Here the CDR3 DNA reads TGTGCCAGCAGCCCCGCGGGGGATAGTCAGCCCCAGCATTTT. Protein: CASSPAGDSQPQHF.

The chain is built from TRBV19 and TRBJ1-1; D gene uncertain. This CDR3 is 13 amino acids long. From germline, CDR1 is LNHDA and CDR2 SQIVND (reference sequence). V was trimmed by 3 bases and J by 4 bases, leaving 9 bases between them. The CDR3 sequence: CASSITFGTEAFF. The CDR3, as DNA: TGTGCCAGTAGTATTACTTTCGGCACTGAAGCTTTCTTT.

The chain combines TRBV18 with TRBJ2-2; tentatively, D is TRBD2 (5 bases). The CDR3 sequence is 18 residues long. Germline values: CDR1 KGHSH, CDR2 LQKENI. Between the trimmed V and J ends, which lost 4 bases and 3 bases, there was a span of 21 bases. The CDR3 spells CASSLLILRDLDTGELFF. In DNA form, the CDR3 reads TGTGCCAGCTCACTATTAATACTCCGGGATCTGGACACCGGGGAGCTGTTTTTT.

The chain links TRBV19 to TRBJ1-5; the D gene is possibly TRBD1 (5 bases). The V gene's germline CDR1 is LNHDA and CDR2 SQIVND (reference sequence). The V gene lost 6 bases and the J gene lost 1 base, with 10 bases spanning the gap. The CDR3 contains 14 residues. This CDR3 is CASRGGVSNQPQHF. The CDR3 DNA sequence: TGTGCCAGTAGGGGGGGGGTGAGCAATCAGCCCCAGCATTTT. The variable domain in full, with the rest retrieved from reference TRBV19 and TRBJ1-5, is DGGITQSPKYLFRKEGQNVTLSCEQNLNHDAMYWYRQDPGQGLRLIYYSQIVNDFQKGDIAEGYSVSREKKESFPLTVTSAQKNPTAFYLCASRGGVSNQPQHFGDGTRLSIL.

The CDR3 region is CASSSDRGQENEKLFF. The CDR3 DNA follows: TGTGCCAGCAGTTCGGACAGGGGGCAGGAGAATGAAAAACTGTTTTTT. This chain links TRBV28 with TRBJ1-4, with 11 bases identical to TRBD1. CDR1 and CDR2 (germline): MDHEN, SYDVKM. This CDR3 spans 16 amino acids. V dropped 4 bases and J dropped 5; count of bases not matched to a gene: 6.

This rearrangement joins TRBV7-9 to TRBJ2-2, with 7 positions matching TRBD1. The CDR3 loop spans 15 amino acids. Per germline, CDR1 SEHNR and CDR2 FQNEAQ (reference sequence). Trimming at V came to 2 bases and at J to 1 base, leaving 1 base not matched to a gene. CDR3 protein: CASSLRQGNTGELFF. The CDR3 nucleotides read TGTGCCAGCAGCTTACGACAGGGGAACACCGGGGAGCTGTTTTTT.